Reported below is one T cell receptor (beta chain). The antigen remains undetermined. Some clones are missing from TCRdb's copy, which holds only in-frame ones; the method was immunoSEQ multiplex PCR. The sample carries fewer than 90,000 clones, roughly 87% recorded once. This sample is part of a study of OX40 agonist ivuxolimab in advanced cancers. Study at large: Patients were dosed with the agonistic anti-OX40 (CD134) antibody ivuxolimab. Whole-study findings and limits: CD4+ T cells averaged fewer expanded clones than CD8+ T cells.

Germline assignment: CDR1 SGHRS and CDR2 YFSETQ. J gave up 5 bases and V 4 bases, and 14 bases lay outside the gene matches. The CDR3 contains 16 residues. The source of this sequence is an adult with an advanced solid tumor such as melanoma, head and neck, liver or kidney cancer. The chain joins TRBV5-1 to TRBJ2-5; 7 bases agree with TRBD1. Sequences were derived from CD4+ or CD8+ T cells sorted from blood, sampled in a trial of the OX40 agonist ivuxolimab. The DNA of the CDR3 is TGCGCCAGCAGCCCTCAAGACAGGGCCAATCGGGAGACCCAGTACTTC. Translated, it gives CASSPQDRANRETQYF.